Sequencing of this T cell receptor beta chain was carried out in a study of blood T cells in healthy people across ages. Together with a sample-barcoded 5' primer, a J-beta primer mix was included in a second PCR lasting about 6 to 11 cycles. TCRdb ran MiXCR on the 5' RACE reads and lists one entry per CDR3 protein. The sample holds hundreds of thousands of distinct CDR3 sequences, roughly 60% seen once. Material: blood. This TCR was recovered from a man younger than 45 in good health.

The CDR3 reads CASSLLGSETQYF. CDR3 nucleotide sequence: TGTGCCAGCAGTTTACTAGGATCTGAGACCCAGTACTTC. The chain links TRBV12-3 or TRBV12-4 to TRBJ2-7; no clear D gene. The DNA matches TRBJ2-5 better at its end, which makes the J call doubtful. The CDR3 length is 13 residues.